The rows below give T cell receptor beta chains drawn from one sample of a study of T cell responses to AZD1222 COVID-19 vaccine. Using immunoSEQ multiplex PCR, the repertoire was profiled, and TCRdb retains in-frame clones only, with some absent. The table lists tens of thousands of clones, around 85% of them singletons. This specimen was peripheral blood, taken on day 0 of AZD1222 vaccination. Receptor source: an adult in good health. CDR3s include the opening cysteine and the closing phenylalanine or tryptophan. The D gene is left open where the match is weak. Only part of the rows carry a size: once, few, many, or a class if the clone is expanded.

TRBV27,NA,NA,TRBJ1-1,CASSLWGDGTEAFF,TGTGCCAGCAGTTTATGGGGGGACGGCACTGAAGCTTTCTTT
TRBV6-5,NA,NA,TRBJ1-4,CASSRDRELFF,TGTGCCAGCAGTCGGGACCGGGAACTGTTTTTT
TRBV29-1,NA,once,TRBJ2-7,CSVLENYEQYF,TGCAGCGTTCTAGAGAACTACGAGCAGTACTTC
TRBV4-2,NA,NA,TRBJ1-1,CASSPWGENTEAFF,TGTGCCAGCAGCCCTTGGGGGGAGAACACTGAAGCTTTCTTT
TRBV6-1,TRBD2,few,TRBJ2-7,CASSDSSGDYFSEQYF,TGTGCCAGCAGTGATTCTAGCGGGGACTATTTCTCCGAGCAGTACTTC
TRBV5-1,NA,NA,TRBJ1-1,CASSSQGHTEAFF,TGCGCCAGCAGCTCCCAGGGGCACACTGAAGCTTTCTTT
TRBV5-4,NA,NA,TRBJ1-2,CASSSGESGYTF,TGTGCCAGCAGCTCAGGGGAGTCAGGCTACACCTTC
TRBV10-3,TRBD1,NA,TRBJ1-2,CAISDRGQLKGYYGYTF,TGTGCCATCAGTGACAGGGGGCAATTGAAGGGATACTATGGCTACACCTTC
TRBV6-5,NA,NA,TRBJ2-2,CASSYRTGELFF,TGTGCCAGCAGTTATAGGACCGGGGAGCTGTTTTTT
TRBV4-1,TRBD1,NA,TRBJ2-3,CASSQDPGQGRPDTQYF,TGCGCCAGCAGCCAAGATCCGGGACAGGGGAGGCCAGATACGCAGTATTTT
TRBV10-3,TRBD1,NA,TRBJ1-6,CAISEPSLGTVDNSPLHF,TGTGCCATCAGTGAGCCCTCCTTAGGGACAGTGGATAATTCACCCCTCCACTTT
TRBV2,NA,once,TRBJ2-5,CASRTSPGLQETQYF,TGTGCCAGCAGGACGTCTCCGGGACTCCAAGAGACCCAGTACTTC
TRBV25-1,TRBD1,NA,TRBJ1-2,CASSPLGQNYGYTF,TGTGCCAGCAGTCCCCTGGGACAGAACTATGGCTACACCTTC
TRBV19,NA,NA,TRBJ2-1,CASSNRAGNEQFF,TGTGCCAGTAGTAACAGGGCTGGCAATGAGCAGTTCTTC
TRBV14,NA,once,TRBJ1-2,CASSQVKNGYTF,TGTGCCAGCAGCCAAGTGAAGAATGGCTACACCTTC
TRBV30,NA,NA,TRBJ2-2,CAWSVSVSGELFF,TGTGCCTGGAGTGTTTCGGTTTCCGGGGAGCTGTTTTTT
TRBV6-5,NA,once,TRBJ1-2,CASRDGYGYTF,TGTGCCAGCAGAGACGGCTATGGCTACACCTTC
TRBV23-1,NA,NA,TRBJ2-3,CASSHETDTQYF,TGCGCCAGCAGCCATGAGACAGATACGCAGTATTTT
TRBV7-3,NA,NA,TRBJ1-1,CASSTEGTVDTEAFF,TGTGCCAGCAGCACAGAAGGGACGGTCGACACTGAAGCTTTCTTT
TRBV6-5,TRBD2,NA,TRBJ2-5,CASTRGEETQYF,TGTGCCAGCACCCGGGGGGAAGAGACCCAGTACTTC
TRBV19,NA,NA,TRBJ1-6,CASSIVGLNSPLHF,TGTGCCAGTAGTATAGTCGGTCTTAATTCACCCCTCCACTTT
TRBV24-1,TRBD1,NA,TRBJ2-1,CATSDSEQGARNEQFF,TGTGCCACCAGTGATTCAGAGCAGGGGGCTAGGAATGAGCAGTTCTTC
TRBV4-1,TRBD1,NA,TRBJ1-4,CASSQRTGGTNEKLFF,TGCGCCAGCAGCCAACGAACAGGGGGCACTAATGAAAAACTGTTTTTT
TRBV7-9,NA,NA,TRBJ2-5,CASTRDSLGETQYF,TGTGCCAGCACCCGGGACTCCTTGGGGGAGACCCAGTACTTC
TRBV19,TRBD1,NA,TRBJ1-2,CASSMDQGASYGYTF,TGTGCCAGTAGTATGGACCAGGGGGCGAGCTATGGCTACACCTTC
TRBV2,TRBD1,NA,TRBJ2-5,CATSLRTGRWGHQETQYF,TGTGCCACGTCGCTCAGGACAGGGAGGTGGGGGCACCAAGAGACCCAGTACTTC
TRBV28,NA,NA,TRBJ2-3,CASRVPGHDRTDTQYF,TGTGCCAGCAGAGTACCGGGACACGATCGCACAGATACGCAGTATTTT
TRBV4-1,NA,NA,TRBJ1-2,CASSQGQGYGYGYTF,TGCGCCAGCAGCCAAGGTCAGGGTTACGGCTATGGCTACACCTTC
TRBV6-5,NA,NA,TRBJ1-6,CASSPRDVYNSPLHF,TGTGCCAGCAGTCCTCGGGACGTCTATAATTCACCCCTCCACTTT
TRBV14,NA,NA,TRBJ1-1,CASSQTTSTEAFF,TGTGCCAGCAGCCAAACAACCAGCACTGAAGCTTTCTTT
TRBV6-5,NA,NA,TRBJ2-5,CASNKGPTQYF,TGTGCCAGCAATAAGGGCCCGACCCAGTACTTC
TRBV30,TRBD2,NA,TRBJ2-2,CAWIPGGDTGELFF,TGTGCCTGGATCCCCGGGGGGGACACCGGGGAGCTGTTTTTT
TRBV29-1,TRBD2,once,TRBJ2-1,CSALGGGGDEQFF,TGCAGCGCCCTGGGGGGGGGTGGCGATGAGCAGTTCTTC
TRBV7-9,NA,NA,TRBJ1-1,CASSLSSGGEAFF,TGTGCCAGCAGCTTAAGTTCGGGTGGAGAAGCTTTCTTT
TRBV9,NA,NA,TRBJ2-2,CASSVDPQFGELFF,TGTGCCAGCAGCGTAGATCCCCAATTTGGGGAGCTGTTTTTT
TRBV4-2,NA,NA,TRBJ1-6,CASSQDLGRSSYNSPLHF,TGTGCCAGCAGCCAAGATCTCGGAAGGAGCTCCTATAATTCACCCCTCCACTTT
TRBV2,NA,once,TRBJ2-5,CASVLSGGWQETQYF,TGTGCCAGCGTACTTTCAGGGGGGTGGCAAGAGACCCAGTACTTC
TRBV15,TRBD1,NA,TRBJ2-7,CATSSGTGRYEQYF,TGTGCCACCAGCAGCGGGACAGGGCGTTACGAGCAGTACTTC
TRBV5-1,TRBD2,NA,TRBJ2-3,CASSYSGGGGSTDTQYF,TGCGCCAGCAGCTATAGCGGGGGTGGAGGTAGCACAGATACGCAGTATTTT
TRBV7-9,NA,NA,TRBJ2-7,CASSFYGGQRTYEQYF,TGTGCCAGCAGCTTCTATGGAGGACAGAGGACCTACGAGCAGTACTTC
TRBV7-6,TRBD1,NA,TRBJ2-2,CASSPNSLTGSTGELFF,TGTGCCAGCAGCCCCAATTCTCTGACAGGGAGCACCGGGGAGCTGTTTTTT
TRBV12-5,NA,NA,TRBJ1-1,CASVQGGLAFF,TGTGCTAGTGTTCAGGGCGGATTGGCTTTCTTT
TRBV3-1/TRBV3-2,TRBD1,NA,TRBJ1-2,CASSRPGQPNYGYTF,TGTGCCAGCAGCAGACCGGGACAGCCTAACTATGGCTACACCTTC
TRBV7-2,NA,NA,TRBJ2-1,CASNVYNEQFF,TGTGCCAGCAACGTCTATAATGAGCAGTTCTTC
TRBV29-1,TRBD1,NA,TRBJ2-3,CSVEPGQGVGTDTQYF,TGCAGCGTTGAACCGGGACAGGGGGTCGGCACAGATACGCAGTATTTT
TRBV6-6,NA,NA,TRBJ2-2,CASSQLQWGERGAGELFF,TGTGCCAGCAGTCAGCTGCAATGGGGGGAAAGGGGAGCCGGGGAGCTGTTTTTT
TRBV20-1,TRBD1,NA,TRBJ1-5,CSASPGQASNQPQHF,TGCAGTGCTAGTCCTGGACAGGCCTCCAATCAGCCCCAGCATTTT
TRBV19,NA,NA,TRBJ2-7,CASAYRVLDEQYF,TGTGCCAGTGCCTACAGGGTTCTTGACGAGCAGTACTTC
TRBV6-5,TRBD1,NA,TRBJ1-2,CASSSDRGKGYTF,TGTGCCAGCAGCTCCGACAGGGGAAAAGGCTACACCTTC
TRBV2,TRBD1,NA,TRBJ2-3,CASSGQGNPTDTQYF,TGTGCCAGCAGTGGACAGGGGAACCCCACAGATACGCAGTATTTT
TRBV9,NA,NA,TRBJ1-2,CASSENYGYTF,TGTGCCAGCAGCGAGAACTATGGCTACACCTTC
TRBV18,TRBD1,NA,TRBJ1-5,CASSQNDRGSNQPQHF,TGTGCCAGCTCACAAAATGACAGGGGTAGCAATCAGCCCCAGCATTTT
TRBV10-2,NA,NA,TRBJ1-2,CASSNVGGGSGYTF,TGCGCCAGCTCAAATGTGGGGGGAGGGAGCGGCTACACCTTC
TRBV19,NA,NA,TRBJ2-5,CASSTRDLRETQYF,TGTGCCAGTAGTACCCGGGACCTAAGGGAGACCCAGTACTTC